This TCR beta chain originates from a study of blood T cells in healthy people across ages. With a J-beta primer mix and a sample-barcoded 5' primer, a second PCR ran about 6 to 11 cycles. TCRdb fed the 5' RACE reads into MiXCR, producing one record per CDR3 protein. The top ten hold about an eighth of the sample, which has around 1,100,000 distinct CDR3 sequences, roughly two fifths seen once. On this clonotype itself: Its ends do not fully match the called genes, so a read error is possible.

The CDR3 runs 19 residues. Germline-derived CDR1 and CDR2 are LGHNA and YNFKEQ. The TCR comes from a man aged 18 to 29 in good health. The chain carries TRBV4-2 and TRBJ2-7, with D tentatively TRBD1 or TRBD2 (5 bases each). Source material: blood. The CDR3 DNA reads TGTGCCAGCAGCCAAGATCAGGCGCTAGAGGGGACCCGCTCCTGCGAGCAGTACTTC. Amino acid sequence: CASSQDQALEGTRSCEQYF.